This T cell receptor (beta chain) emerged from a study of CD8 T cells in ankylosing spondylitis. Regarding the study as a whole: Disease-associated clones were reportedly significantly overrepresented in matched ankylosing spondylitis synovial fluid. Within peripheral blood, clones linked to disease were CD8+ and relatively rare. Earlier literature documents some of the motif variants in reactive arthritis synovial fluid and blood. Ankylosing spondylitis blood seemed to carry a telltale TCR beta motif made of under ten highly homologous variants.

Germline CDR1 reads SGHRS; CDR2 reads YFSETQ. Trimming cost V 4 bases and J 3 bases; bases outside gene matches: 7. This CDR3 spans 15 amino acids. In this sample, this clonotype turned up a few times. Its antigen remains unknown. It was by quantitative 5'-RACE with molecular barcodes that TCR beta libraries were made. Each CDR3 protein gets one entry after TCRdb re-called the 5' RACE reads with MiXCR. The sample records fewer than 750,000 distinct CDR3 sequences, about 20% being singletons. Material for sequencing was blood, either unsorted or a sorted T cell fraction (not recorded which). This TCR came from a male donor with ankylosing spondylitis. The rearrangement links TRBV5-1 to TRBJ2-1, with TRBD2 matching over 7 bases. CDR3 protein: CASSAGLGDYNEQFF. The CDR3 DNA is TGCGCCAGCAGCGCAGGACTAGGAGACTACAATGAGCAGTTCTTC. The full variable domain, rest sourced from reference TRBV5-1 and TRBJ2-1, is KAGVTQTPRYLIKTRGQQVTLSCSPISGHRSVSWYQQTPGQGLQFLFEYFSETQRNKGNFPGRFSGRQFSNSRSEMNVSTLELGDSALYLCASSAGLGDYNEQFFGPGTRLTVL.